The sequence of this TCR beta chain was determined in a study of T cells in tumors and immune-related adverse events. Profiled with immunoSEQ multiplex PCR; TCRdb holds only in-frame clones, not every one. The sample has roughly 20,000 clones; 85% to 95% are singletons. The CDR3 runs to 12 residues. The germline V and J ends were trimmed by 6 bases and 4 bases, with 9 bases remaining between them. CDR1 and CDR2 (germline): ENHRY, SYGVKD. This chain joins TRBV10-3 and TRBJ1-2; perhaps TRBD1 as D (6 bases). Sequencing used lymph node tissue, obtained from a patient treated with anti-PD-1 therapy. This sequence was found in a female donor with metastatic renal cell carcinoma. CDR3 protein: CAISRDIYGYTF. The CDR3 nucleotides are TGTGCCATCAGCCGGGACATCTATGGCTACACCTTC.